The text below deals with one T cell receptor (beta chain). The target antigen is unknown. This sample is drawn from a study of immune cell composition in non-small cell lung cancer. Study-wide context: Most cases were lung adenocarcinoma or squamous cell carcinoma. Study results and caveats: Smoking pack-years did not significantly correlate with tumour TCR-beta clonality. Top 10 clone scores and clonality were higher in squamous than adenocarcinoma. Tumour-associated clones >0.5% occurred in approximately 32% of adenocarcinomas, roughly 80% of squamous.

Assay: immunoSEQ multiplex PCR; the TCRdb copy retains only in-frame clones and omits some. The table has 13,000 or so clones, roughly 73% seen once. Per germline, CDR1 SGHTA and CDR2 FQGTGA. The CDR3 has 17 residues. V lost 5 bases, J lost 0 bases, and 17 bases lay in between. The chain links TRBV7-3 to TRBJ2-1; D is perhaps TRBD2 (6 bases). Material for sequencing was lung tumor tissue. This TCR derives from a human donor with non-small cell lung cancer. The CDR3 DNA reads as TGTGCCAGCAGCCCCTATGGTAGCGGCAGCTCCTACAATGAGCAGTTCTTC. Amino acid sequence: CASSPYGSGSSYNEQFF.